This note documents a single T cell receptor beta chain sequence. The antigen is undetermined. These data are taken from a study of T cell responses to AZD1222 COVID-19 vaccine. Findings of the study overall: All repertoire sampling was performed exclusively after the peak T cell response. Spike-specific TCR breadth and depth went up after people got two AZD1222 doses. Females made up more of the donors, who were largely white British, and clonal diversity may have come out too low.

Assay used: immunoSEQ multiplex PCR; TCRdb lists only in-frame clones, some missing. This sample yields about 160,000 clones, of which more than 75% are seen a single time; roughly 4% belongs to the top ten. The study pooled second doses at about 4 or about 12 weeks. Germline CDR1 is MNHEY and CDR2 is SVGAGI. CDR3 length equals 14 residues. Trimming took off 6 bases at V and 5 bases at J, with 16 bases between the two ends. The chain is built from TRBV6-5 and TRBJ1-2, with D hard to call. The source material was peripheral blood, sampled 28 days after the second AZD1222 dose. This TCR derives from an adult who received the AZD1222 COVID-19 vaccine. CDR3 bases: TGTGCCAGCAGCCCCGGAGGGCCTGGGTATGGCTACACCTTC. It yields the protein CASSPGGPGYGYTF.